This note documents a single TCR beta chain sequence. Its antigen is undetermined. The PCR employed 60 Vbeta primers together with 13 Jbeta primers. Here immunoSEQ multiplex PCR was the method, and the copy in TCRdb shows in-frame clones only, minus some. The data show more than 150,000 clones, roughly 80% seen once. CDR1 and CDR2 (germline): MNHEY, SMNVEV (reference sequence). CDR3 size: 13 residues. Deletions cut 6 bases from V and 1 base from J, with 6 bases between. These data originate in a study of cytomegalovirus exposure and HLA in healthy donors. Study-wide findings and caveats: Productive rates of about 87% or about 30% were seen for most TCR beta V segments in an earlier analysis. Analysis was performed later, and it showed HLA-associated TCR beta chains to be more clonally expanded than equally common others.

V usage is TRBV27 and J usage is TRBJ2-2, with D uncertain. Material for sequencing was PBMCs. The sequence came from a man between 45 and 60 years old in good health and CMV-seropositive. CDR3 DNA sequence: TGTGCCAGCAGGCGACAGAACACCGGGGAGCTGTTTTTT. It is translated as CASRRQNTGELFF.